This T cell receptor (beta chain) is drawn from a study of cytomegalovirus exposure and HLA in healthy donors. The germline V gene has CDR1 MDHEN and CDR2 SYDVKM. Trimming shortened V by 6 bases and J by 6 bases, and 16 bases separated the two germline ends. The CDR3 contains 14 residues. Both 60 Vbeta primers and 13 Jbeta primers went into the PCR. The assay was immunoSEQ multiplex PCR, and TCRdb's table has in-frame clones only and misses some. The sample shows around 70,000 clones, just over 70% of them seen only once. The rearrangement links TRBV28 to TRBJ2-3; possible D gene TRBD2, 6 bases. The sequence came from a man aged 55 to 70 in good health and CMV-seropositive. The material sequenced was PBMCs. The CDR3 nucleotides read TGTGCCAGCAGAGCCTCGGGGGTTGTCGATACGCAGTATTTT. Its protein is CASRASGVVDTQYF.